One and the same sample provided the 21 T cell receptor beta chains below, sequenced in a study of blood T cell repertoires in COVID-19. Produced via immunoSEQ multiplex PCR; TCRdb's table is partial and in-frame only. The top ten hold about 3% of the sample, which has over 200,000 clones, about 73% seen once. The sample comprised peripheral blood. All receptors derive from a woman over 75 with acute or convalescent COVID-19.

In its sample, this clone was seen many times. V and J are TRBV7-2 and TRBJ2-2; TRBD2 matches at 8 bases. This CDR3 contains 16 residues. V was pared by 5 bases and J by 0 bases, with 5 bases of the junction left unmatched. Germline values: CDR1 SGHTA, CDR2 FQGNSA. CDR3 DNA sequence: TGTGCCAGCAGCCCTTTAGCGGGGTCGAACACCGGGGAGCTGTTTTTT. Its translation is CASSPLAGSNTGELFF.

This chain connects TRBV24-1 to TRBJ2-1, with a tentative D call TRBD1 (7 bases). Per germline, CDR1 KGHDR and CDR2 SFDVKD. The CDR3 length is 14 residues. V lost 5 bases to trimming and J lost 9 bases, with 16 bases between them. The CDR3 bases are TGTGCCACCAGTGGGGCAGGGGGGTTAGGTGAGCAGTTCTTC. This sequence encodes CATSGAGGLGEQFF.

CDR3 coding DNA: TGTGCCAGTAGTATTCTTAGCGGGGGGGCCACAGATACGCAGTATTTT. Residues: CASSILSGGATDTQYF. The rearrangement links TRBV19 to TRBJ2-3; 11 positions match TRBD2. The V gene end was trimmed by 3 bases and the J gene end by 2 bases; junction bases not matched to a gene: 4. CDR3 length: 16 amino acids. In germline, CDR1 is LNHDA, CDR2 SQIVND (reference sequence).

V is TRBV2 and J is TRBJ1-1; 9 bases agree with TRBD1. Trimming removed 6 bases from V and 4 bases from J; junction bases left unmatched: 6. Germline V gives CDR1 SNHLY, CDR2 FYNNEI. The CDR3 consists of 14 residues. The CDR3 bases are TGTGCCAGCAGATCACAGGGGGCGGTCACTGAAGCTTTCTTT. The encoded protein is CASRSQGAVTEAFF.

Details on this clone: Other DNA sequences in the same sample also yield this CDR3. J is TRBJ2-2 and V is TRBV5-1, with 8 bases lining up with TRBD1. Germline lookup yields CDR1 SGHRS and CDR2 YFSETQ. The CDR3 contains 15 residues. Germline trimming cut 2 bases from V and 5 bases from J; bases unmatched to any gene: 5. The CDR3 sequence is CASSLGQGGTGELFF. CDR3 nucleotide sequence: TGCGCCAGCAGCTTAGGACAGGGCGGAACCGGGGAGCTGTTTTTT.

This chain links TRBV10-3 with TRBJ2-5; 9 bases are a match to TRBD1. Germline V lookup: CDR1 ENHRY, CDR2 SYGVKD. This CDR3 has 15 residues. The V segment lost 6 bases and the J segment 4 bases; nucleotides outside the gene matches: 9. DNA for the CDR3: TGTGCCATCAGAGCGCAGGACAGGGGCTTAGAGACCCAGTACTTC. It translates to CAIRAQDRGLETQYF.

This chain uses TRBV5-1 with TRBJ2-1; D may be TRBD2 (6 bases). CDR3 length: 15 amino acids. CDR1 is SGHRS, CDR2 YFSETQ, per germline. V lost 0 bases and J lost 0, with 7 bases in between. CDR3 bases: TGCGCCAGCAGCTTGGGCGGGAACTCCTACAATGAGCAGTTCTTC. It yields the protein CASSLGGNSYNEQFF.

This sequence joins TRBV5-6 and TRBJ2-3, with 11 bases identical to TRBD2. The CDR3 has 18 residues. The germline gives CDR1 SGHDT, CDR2 YYEEEE. The V gene end was trimmed by 0 bases and the J gene end by 2 bases; junction bases not matched to a gene: 8. The CDR3 loop is CASSLVGSGRANTDTQYF. DNA for the CDR3: TGTGCCAGCAGCTTGGTGGGTAGCGGGAGGGCTAACACAGATACGCAGTATTTT.

The table lists this clone with many counts. Other DNA sequences within the sample encode an identical CDR3. The chain recombines TRBV11-2 with TRBJ2-3; 10 bases match TRBD2. The V gene end was trimmed by 3 bases and the J gene end by 3 bases; junction bases not matched to a gene: 3. The germline V gene encodes CDR1 SGHAT and CDR2 FQNNGV. The CDR3 contains 15 residues. The CDR3 loop is CASSLSGRGTDTQYF. Written as DNA, the CDR3 is TGTGCCAGCAGCTTGAGCGGGAGGGGGACAGATACGCAGTATTTT.

This clone has only a few counts. At the DNA level, this CDR3 is encoded by other sequences in the same sample as well. The J gene is TRBJ1-2, the V gene TRBV7-9; TRBD1 is a possible D gene (6 bases). The CDR3 length is 13 residues. The V end lost 0 bases, the J end lost 7 bases, and 9 bases lay between the germline ends. Germline CDR1 and CDR2: SEHNR and FQNEAQ (reference sequence). CDR3: CASSLAGARGYTF. The CDR3 bases are TGTGCCAGCAGCTTAGCGGGGGCTCGTGGCTACACCTTC.

This chain joins TRBV7-2 and TRBJ2-7; 8 bases fit TRBD1. V dropped 0 bases and J dropped 5; count of bases not matched to a gene: 6. The length of the CDR3 is 15 residues. Germline CDR1 reads SGHTA; CDR2 reads FQGNSA. CDR3 nucleotides: TGTGCCAGCAGCTTAGCCCCGGACAGGGCCCACGAGCAGTACTTC. Translated: CASSLAPDRAHEQYF.

About this clone: The identical CDR3 is also encoded by other nucleotide sequences in the sample. J is TRBJ1-5 and V is TRBV6-2 or TRBV6-3; tentative D call: TRBD1 (6 bases). V lost 3 bases, J lost 4 bases, and 13 bases lay in between. The CDR3 is 15 residues long. CDR1 is MNHEY, CDR2 SVGEGT, per germline. As DNA, the CDR3 is TGTGCCAGCAGTTATGGGGGCCTGGGGAATCAGCCCCAGCATTTT. Protein product: CASSYGGLGNQPQHF.

The genes are TRBV28 and TRBJ1-5; D is possibly TRBD1 (5 bases). The V end lost 6 bases, the J end lost 3 bases, and 21 bases lay between the germline ends. This CDR3 region has 17 residues. CDR1 is MDHEN, CDR2 SYDVKM, per germline. CDR3 amino acids: CASSPLAGKGNNQPQHF. The CDR3, as DNA: TGTGCCAGCAGCCCCCTGGCAGGGAAAGGGAACAATCAGCCCCAGCATTTT. The full variable domain, rest sourced from reference TRBV28 and TRBJ1-5, is DVKVTQSSRYLVKRTGEKVFLECVQDMDHENMFWYRQDPGLGLRLIYFSYDVKMKEKGDIPEGYSVSREKKERFSLILESASTNQTSMYLCASSPLAGKGNNQPQHFGDGTRLSIL.

The chain links TRBV11-2 to TRBJ2-7; the match to TRBD1 covers 11 bases. Germline CDR1 is SGHAT and CDR2 is FQNNGV. The CDR3 spans 15 residues. V trimming: 2 bases; J trimming: 4 bases; junction bases outside the gene matches: 4. The CDR3 DNA sequence: TGTGCCAGCAGCTTAACCGGGACAGGGGGGTACGAGCAGTACTTC. Translation: CASSLTGTGGYEQYF.

This rearrangement joins TRBV2 to TRBJ1-1; D perhaps matches TRBD1 (5 bases). This CDR3 contains 15 residues. Germline V gene data show CDR1 as SNHLY and CDR2 as FYNNEI. V lost 3 bases and J lost 1, with 12 bases in between. The CDR3 DNA is TGTGCCAGCAGTGAGCAGGCGACAGCGAACACTGAAGCTTTCTTT. Its translation is CASSEQATANTEAFF.

As to this clone: The junction departs from the called germline gene at one end, perhaps through a read error. The chain carries TRBV12-5 and TRBJ2-7, with TRBD2 as a possible D gene (6 bases). Germline CDR1 and CDR2: LGHNT and FRNRAP. CDR3 length: 12 amino acids. Here the CDR3 reads CASGLAPGLQDF. CDR3 in DNA: TGTGCTAGTGGTTTGGCCCCGGGACTCCAAGACTTC. Drawing the rest from reference TRBV12-5 and TRBJ2-7, the complete variable domain is DARVTQTPRHKVTEMGQEVTMRCQPILGHNTVFWYRQTMMQGLELLAYFRNRAPLDDSGMPKDRFSAEMPDATLATLKIQPSEPRDSAVYFCASGLAPGLQDFGPGTRLTVT.

The V gene is TRBV6-5, the J gene TRBJ2-2; TRBD1 agrees at 7 bases. The junction had 11 bases not matched to a gene; V was cut back by 11 bases and J by 5 bases. Germline lookup yields CDR1 MNHEY and CDR2 SVGAGI. The CDR3 spans 14 residues. The chain's CDR3 is CASHDRVGTGELFF. The CDR3 nucleotides read TGTGCCTCCCACGACAGGGTCGGGACCGGGGAGCTGTTTTTT.

The chain employs TRBV28 and TRBJ1-4; 8 bases are shared with TRBD1. Germline V gene sequence: CDR1 MDHEN, CDR2 SYDVKM. V shed 5 bases, J shed 8 bases, and the junction held 10 bases outside the gene matches. The CDR3 runs to 15 residues. The CDR3 spells CASSPAGQGGEKLFF. CDR3 sequence (DNA): TGTGCCAGCAGTCCTGCCGGACAGGGCGGAGAAAAACTGTTTTTT.

V usage is TRBV5-6 and J usage is TRBJ2-7; TRBD1 might be the D (6 bases). Trimming left V 3 bases short and J 3 bases short, with 10 bases between. The CDR3 covers 13 residues. Germline CDR1 SGHDT, CDR2 YYEEEE. CDR3 amino acids: CASSSGEHYEQYF. The CDR3 DNA is TGTGCCAGCAGCTCAGGGGAGCACTACGAGCAGTACTTC.

V gene TRBV6-5 combines with J gene TRBJ1-2; weak D call: TRBD1 (5 bases). CDR3 length equals 14 residues. Germline-derived CDR1 and CDR2 are MNHEY and SVGAGI. V was clipped by 0 bases and J by 8 bases, with 13 bases between them. CDR3 in DNA: TGTGCCAGCAGTTACTCTACGGGGGTTCGGGGCTACACCTTC. Translating gives CASSYSTGVRGYTF.

The chain has TRBV15 and TRBJ1-2; 8 bases are shared with TRBD1. CDR1 is LNHNV, CDR2 YYDKDF, per germline (reference sequence). Trimming at V came to 0 bases and at J to 8 bases, leaving 11 bases not matched to a gene. The CDR3 runs to 16 residues. The CDR3 nucleotides are TGTGCCACCAGCAGAGATCGGACAGGGCTCATCGGGGGCTACACCTTC. This sequence encodes CATSRDRTGLIGGYTF.